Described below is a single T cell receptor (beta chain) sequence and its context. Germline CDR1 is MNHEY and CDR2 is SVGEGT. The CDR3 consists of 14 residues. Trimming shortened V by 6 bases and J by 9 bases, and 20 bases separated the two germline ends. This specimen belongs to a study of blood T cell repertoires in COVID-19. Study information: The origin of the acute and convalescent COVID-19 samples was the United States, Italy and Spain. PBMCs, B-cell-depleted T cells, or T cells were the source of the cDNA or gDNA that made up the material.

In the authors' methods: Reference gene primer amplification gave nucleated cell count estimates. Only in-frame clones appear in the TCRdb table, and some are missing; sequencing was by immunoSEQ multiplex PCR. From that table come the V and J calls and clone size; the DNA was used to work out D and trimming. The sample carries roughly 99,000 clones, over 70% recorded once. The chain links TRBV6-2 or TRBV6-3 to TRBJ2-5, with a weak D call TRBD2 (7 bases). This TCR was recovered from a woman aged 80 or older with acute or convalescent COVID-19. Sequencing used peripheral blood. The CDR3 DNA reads TGTGCCAGCAGCAAGGGGAGGGGGGCGCTGGCCCAGTACTTC. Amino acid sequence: CASSKGRGALAQYF.